This T cell receptor (beta chain) was sequenced during a study of cytomegalovirus exposure and HLA in healthy donors (dated by TCRdb to the late 2010s). Context from the whole study: An earlier analysis of some 600 of the donors reported about 280 Gb of sequence data and around 120 million unique TCR beta sequences obtained from around 190 million T cells. Approximately 300 gigabases of sequencing data and approximately 80 million unique TCR sequences were included in an early release covering under 650 HLA-typed donors. The genetic ancestry cluster associated with self-reported Caucasian donors included 81% of the approximately 400 genotyped donors. The aim of the study was to test whether cataloging public T cell receptors could identify signatures of past pathogen exposure. Using immunosequencing, the study profiled T cell repertoires from 500 to 800 subjects and related those repertoires to cytomegalovirus serostatus. In addition to the first cohort of approximately 670 subjects, a separate validation cohort of approximately 120 different subjects was used. The study combined high-throughput TCR immunosequencing, statistical association of individual TCRs with disease status, and machine learning to predict cytomegalovirus infection status. To study patterns of TCR occurrence, a later analysis re-analyzed previously published TCR beta repertoires from several hundred donors and added high-resolution HLA genotyping. In the later analysis, no new phenotypic data were used to find candidate immune exposures; instead, reliance was placed on TCR beta sequences and their occurrence across donors. An earlier analysis of 587 of the donors used high-throughput TCR beta sequencing to judge whether each TCR beta V gene segment behaved as functional or pseudogenic. Donor age, sex, ethnicity and CMV serostatus were compiled alongside the repertoire data. In a later genetic analysis, genome-wide SNP genotypes for 398 of the 666 donors were used, and that subset was treated as a discovery cohort. All discovery cohort repertoires had been generated on a single sequencing platform. Both class I and class II loci were covered by HLA typing, at four-digit resolution. Typing coverage varied by locus: roughly 620-640 donors for A, B, C, DRB1 and DQB1; roughly 560 for DQA1; nearly 610 for DPA1; around 490 for DPB1. Roughly 5 DR-DQ haplotypes were handled as single units for association and clustering because linkage in the cohort was strong. Among about 370 genotyped donors of the cohort, an average of roughly 230,000 unique TCR beta nucleotide sequences was sequenced per donor, of which about 18% were non-productive.

The library was generated by the immunoSEQ multiplex PCR assay. For the multiplex PCR, a mixture combining 60 forward primers for TCR Vbeta segments and 13 reverse primers for TCR Jbeta segments was used. A multiplex PCR assay on genomic DNA amplified the CDR3 region of rearranged TCR beta genes. Amplified TCR beta libraries were sequenced as 87-base-pair reads on the Illumina HiSeq System. On the study's bioinformatics: A later analysis tallied roughly 80 million unique TCR beta chains across the approximately 670 repertoires, and approximately 9.9 million of those chains were shared by two or more donors. A nearest-neighbor algorithm error-corrected the raw reads and collapsed the reads into unique sequences, merging closely related sequences to remove PCR and sequencing errors. V, D and J gene segments were assigned by aligning CDR3 sequences to IMGT reference sequences. For a sequence to be retained, a match of at least six nucleotides was required to both a V gene segment and a J gene segment. Rearrangements were classified as productive when the CDR3 lacked stop codons and remained in frame with V and J, and all other rearrangements were classified as non-productive. Following IMGT convention, CDR3 was defined as the stretch from the second conserved V-encoded cysteine up to the conserved J-encoded phenylalanine. The earlier analysis of some 540 of the donors excluded any sequence lacking an unambiguous match to a single V gene segment. In an earlier analysis of around 590 of the donors, a V segment was called functional when productive rearrangements were above 56.7%, and segregating when the standard deviation between donors exceeded 5%. To diagnose cytomegalovirus status from the catalog of TCR beta chain sequences, a statistical classification framework was built. In a later analysis, TCR nucleotide sequences were compared against IMGT/GENE-DB human TR gene sequences so that V and J genes could be assigned. A later analysis assigned CDR3 sequences and most-parsimonious VDJ recombination scenarios with the TCRdist pipeline. In a later analysis, each TCR beta chain was defined by its CDR3 amino acid sequence together with its V-gene family, and reads lacking a unique V-gene family were excluded. In a later analysis, some 600 highly shared, low-generation-probability nucleotide sequences were removed to address suspected cross-contamination and a sequencing artifact. In a later analysis, a clonal expansion index was calculated for each public chain from normalized within-repertoire ranks of inferred template counts. Generation probabilities in a later analysis came from a VDJ recombination model fitted to out-of-frame rearrangements, and those results were checked against IGoR. A later analysis scored TCR-TCR, TCR-HLA and TCR-CMV co-occurrence with hypergeometric tests, applying a repertoire-size bias correction to TCR pairs. In a later analysis, false discovery rates were estimated by permuting HLA or CMV assignments 20 times. In a later analysis, co-occurring TCRs were grouped with DBSCAN, and TCRdist sequence similarity was added when clustering was performed within HLA-allele-positive subsets. Repertoires with fewer than 30,000 or more than 120,000 public chains were left out of co-occurrence clustering, as were five repertoires with anomalous nucleotide sharing. TCRdb carries this immuneACCESS record with in-frame sequences only. Its versions omit some clonotypes, under half of them owing to an unresolved V gene in the studies checked, with the rest unexplained. The DNA was the basis for D and trimming; V, J and clone size are from that table. Present in this sample are about 140,000 clones, 70% to 85% of which were seen just once. More than 1.5% of the sample is held by the ten biggest clonotypes.

The paper's findings and limits, for the study overall: The study gave a list of 150 to 200 TCR beta chains associated with cytomegalovirus. A few of the identified cytomegalovirus-associated TCR beta chains were confirmed in vitro to be specific for cytomegalovirus antigens. Most TCR sequences were observed very rarely across donors, whereas some public TCRs were present in many individuals. According to a later genetic analysis, donors in an Asian-associated ancestry cluster had fewer N-insertions in productive TCRs than the roughly 670-donor mean. According to a later analysis, most CMV-associated TCR beta chains appeared to be HLA-restricted, and the HLA associations seemed to be driven largely by CMV exposure. The authors suggested that the approach could potentially be extended to other disease states and immunological phenotypes. The classifier was reported to diagnose cytomegalovirus status with high specificity and sensitivity in both the original and validation cohorts. Broadly in line with IMGT annotations, most TCR beta V segments showed up in productive rearrangements about 87% or about 30% of the time in an earlier analysis of 450 to 750 of the donors. A cluster of highly shared sequence variants was judged likely to represent a technical artifact of the sequencing pipeline. The only immune exposure information available for the cohort was CMV serostatus. The cohort was sequenced for TCR beta chains only, and without alpha or paired-chain data the features that could be detected were limited. When HLA alleles, especially DR and DQ, strongly co-occurred, TCR associations were difficult to assign to individual alleles. In a later analysis, TCR association rates were found to vary across HLA loci, with the most associated TCRs seen for DRB1 alleles and the fewest for HLA-C alleles. In a later analysis, HLA-associated TCR beta chains were found to be more clonally expanded and to have lower generation probabilities than equally common non-associated chains. Because HLA typing was missing for some donors at each locus, association tests included only the typed subset. At a false discovery rate of 0.05, a later analysis linked around 17,000 TCR beta sequences to specific HLA alleles. Correlated functional status among segregating V segments might be attributable to linkage disequilibrium, but an unknown experimental factor could not be ruled out. A later analysis reported that several top co-occurrence clusters appeared linked to parvovirus B19, influenza, CMV and Epstein-Barr virus. A further reported finding was that TCR beta sequences accurately predicted the HLA-A and HLA-B alleles for most subjects in the first cohort. Presence/absence analyses assumed roughly uniform sequencing depth across donors, an assumption that may not hold. A later genetic analysis associated a missense DCLRE1C variant with V-gene and J-gene trimming of TCR beta chains, and an independent cohort replicated the association. Because counts were too low, some 17 rarely observed V segments, including chromosome 9 orphons, were excluded from the earlier analysis of some 540 of the donors.

About this clone itself: This receptor's antigen is unknown. One base away there is no much larger clone; base qualities are not given.

The cohort consisted of approximately 690 healthy bone marrow donors. Cohort members were all nominally healthy when sampled, although unrecorded immune exposures were likely present. The donor was CMV seronegative and was included in the group of several hundred seronegative cohort members. Each donor provided a peripheral blood sample, and peripheral blood mononuclear cells were used for TCR beta sequencing. The Qiagen DNeasy Blood Extraction Kit was used to extract genomic DNA from the blood cell samples. The clonotype originates from a woman between 40 and 50 years old in good health and CMV-seronegative. The sample comprised PBMCs.

The sequenced DNA: TGTGGTGTGCGCTCCGTTGGCTATGGCTACACCTTC. It translates as CGVRSVGYGYTF. The rearranged chain carries TRBV28 and TRBJ1-2, with the D gene too uncertain to name. The germline V gene supplies CDR1 MDHEN and CDR2 SYDVKM. From the cysteine through the phenylalanine, the CDR3 covers 12 amino acids. Left in the record is the CDR3 DNA by itself, 36 bases read in frame from the first base.